This is a list of T cell receptor beta chains from one sample in a study of T cell changes during pregnancy in multiple sclerosis. Produced via immunoSEQ multiplex PCR; TCRdb's table is partial and in-frame only. The sample lists roughly 100,000 clones, about nine tenths occurring once. Sequenced here: peripheral blood, sampled after pregnancy. The receptors were gathered from a female donor in good health, enrolled as a control in a pregnancy study. The conserved cysteine and the conserved F or W are not part of the CDR3 here. The order of the fields is clone size, V gene, J gene, CDR3 protein. Where a row states a size, it is once, few, many or the class of an expanded clone; other rows omit it.

once,TRBV28,TRBJ1-2,ASCFGQGYYGYT
.,TRBV9,TRBJ2-3,ASSVALGGSADTQY
.,TRBV7-9,TRBJ1-1,ASSPPGGQVNTEAF
.,TRBV7-2,TRBJ2-3,ASSSSTDTQY
.,TRBV7-9,TRBJ1-1,ASSLVVAGTEAF
.,TRBV13,TRBJ2-1,ASSFTDSGSSYNEQF
.,TRBV6-5,TRBJ1-6,ASSYSRQGDNSPLH
.,TRBV11-2,TRBJ2-5,ASSPTEQETQY
.,TRBV6-5,TRBJ1-1,ASGRNTEAF
once,TRBV10-3,TRBJ2-3,AISEGPGAQY
once,TRBV29-1,TRBJ1-3,SVLDRPHISSGNTIY
.,TRBV7-3,TRBJ2-2,ASSKGENTGELF
.,TRBV15,TRBJ2-7,ATSLRGVDEQY
.,TRBV19,TRBJ1-1,ASRDMNTEAF
.,TRBV7-8,TRBJ1-2,ASSLVEALGYT
.,TRBV7-9,TRBJ2-5,ASRGGHSQETQY
.,TRBV11-2,TRBJ2-7,ASSLVARGQGSGRQY
few,TRBV9,TRBJ1-1,ASSVDGGGNTEAF
few,TRBV9,TRBJ1-1,ASSVSSGTNTEAF
.,TRBV14,TRBJ1-1,ASSQEAGRTEAF
.,TRBV4-1,TRBJ1-1,ASSQDRGQLNTEAF
once,TRBV9,TRBJ2-7,ASSPRGGSSYEQY
.,TRBV5-6,TRBJ1-2,ASSARTGSYGYT
.,TRBV30,TRBJ1-4,AWGRQPTNEKLF
.,TRBV13,TRBJ2-2,ASSKDPGAITGELF
.,TRBV7-2,TRBJ1-1,ASSLQGGDTEAF
.,TRBV6-1,TRBJ1-1,ASSEDSPLNTEAF
.,TRBV4-3,TRBJ2-5,ASSQDPEETQY
.,TRBV6-5,TRBJ1-1,ASSPGWGGTEAF
.,TRBV7-3,TRBJ2-1,ASSLRRGGGNEQF
.,TRBV12-1,TRBJ2-3,ASSYRLGNTDTQY
.,TRBV5-1,TRBJ2-7,ASSVGQEVYEQY
.,TRBV9,TRBJ2-7,ASSAGQETYEQY
.,TRBV9,TRBJ2-2,AGGQDNTGELF
.,TRBV19,TRBJ1-2,ASSPSRGRYGYT
.,TRBV2,TRBJ2-7,ASSQGGQPYEQY
.,TRBV5-1,TRBJ1-2,ASSQTGLEYGYT
.,TRBV5-4,TRBJ2-1,ASRTGLAGNNEQF
.,TRBV30,TRBJ2-1,AWSLGESSYNEQF
.,TRBV27,TRBJ2-7,ASSAGTGIGGQY